The 15 T cell receptor beta chains reported below all come from one sample, sequenced in a study of T-cell memory formation after mild COVID-19. From the 5' RACE reads, TCRdb called clonotypes with MiXCR, one entry per CDR3 protein. This table holds under 550,000 distinct CDR3 sequences, roughly 18% found once. Sequencing was done on a sample of PBMCs or a T cell subset sorted from them (not recorded which). Receptors originate from a man aged 18 to 29 who had mild COVID-19 (a few samples of this study predate the infection). Cell type and time point are not known.

This rearrangement joins TRBV20-1 to TRBJ2-7, with TRBD2 matching 10 bases. Germline V gene sequence: CDR1 DFQATT, CDR2 SNEGSKA (reference sequence). This CDR3 comprises 15 residues. J gave up 4 bases and V 3 bases, and 9 bases lay outside the gene matches. The CDR3 nucleotides read TGCAGTGCTAGCACCCTAGCGGGGGTATTATACGAGCAGTACTTC. Protein sequence: CSASTLAGVLYEQYF.

The V call is TRBV4-3, the J call TRBJ1-6; tentatively, D is TRBD1 (5 bases). Germline V CDR1 and CDR2: LGHNA, YSLEER. The CDR3 loop spans 15 amino acids. V dropped 0 bases and J dropped 10 bases, with 13 bases sitting between them. The CDR3, as DNA: TGCGCCAGCAGCCAAGAAGGGCAGGGTGGCTCACCCCTCCACTTT. Translating it yields CASSQEGQGGSPLHF.

There are a few counts of this clonotype. CDR3 region: CASSIRTVPSYEQYF. DNA of the CDR3: TGTGCCAGTAGTATCCGGACAGTCCCCTCCTACGAGCAGTACTTC. J is TRBJ2-7 and V is TRBV19, with D perhaps matching TRBD1 (6 bases). V shed 3 bases and J shed 0 bases, with 12 bases lying between them. The CDR3 runs to 15 residues. The V gene's germline CDR1 is LNHDA and CDR2 SQIVND (reference sequence).

The table lists this clonotype with many counts. The chain employs TRBV12-3 or TRBV12-4 and TRBJ2-3, with 7 bases lining up with TRBD1. The ends lost 4 bases at V and 2 bases at J; junction bases unmatched: 3. This CDR3 is built from 14 residues. In DNA form, the CDR3 reads TGTGCCAGCAGTTGGACAGGAGACACAGATACGCAGTATTTT. Encoded protein: CASSWTGDTDTQYF.

Comment on this clonotype: A much larger clone lies a single base off, so this may be a read error. V gene TRBV12-3 or TRBV12-4 combines with J gene TRBJ1-1, with TRBD1 identical over 7 bases. The CDR3 spans 12 residues. CDR3 protein: CASTREGAEDFF. DNA for the CDR3: TGTGCCAGCACCCGGGAGGGGGCTGAAGATTTCTTT.

This clonotype was observed a handful of times. The chain has TRBV25-1 and TRBJ1-6, with 7 bases that match TRBD1. In germline, CDR1 is MGHDK, CDR2 SYGVNS. The CDR3 has 16 amino acids. With V trimmed by 3 bases and J by 8 bases, 10 bases remained unmatched. The DNA of the CDR3 is TGTGCCAGCAGTGACCCCACGACAGGGTTGTATTCACCCCTCCACTTT. Translated, it gives CASSDPTTGLYSPLHF.

Of note for this clonotype: A much larger clone sits a single nucleotide away, making a read error possible. V usage is TRBV12-3 or TRBV12-4 and J usage is TRBJ2-5, with no clear D. This CDR3 is built from 14 residues. Here the CDR3 reads CASSLGRGRETKYF. The CDR3 DNA reads as TGTGCCAGCAGTTTAGGGCGTGGGCGAGAGACCAAGTACTTC.

The chain's CDR3 is CATLTGYTEAFF. The CDR3 DNA is TGTGCCACCCTGACAGGGTACACTGAAGCTTTCTTT. The chain employs TRBV28 and TRBJ1-1; 7 positions agree with TRBD1. The CDR3 extends over 12 amino acids. In germline, CDR1 is MDHEN, CDR2 SYDVKM. V trimming: 10 bases; J trimming: 3 bases; junction bases outside the gene matches: 5. Full variable domain (outside the CDR3, taken from reference TRBV28 and TRBJ1-1): DVKVTQSSRYLVKRTGEKVFLECVQDMDHENMFWYRQDPGLGLRLIYFSYDVKMKEKGDIPEGYSVSREKKERFSLILESASTNQTSMYLCATLTGYTEAFFGQGTRLTVV.

V gene TRBV9 combines with J gene TRBJ2-1, with D perhaps matching TRBD2 (5 bases). The CDR3 length is 16 residues. V lost 0 bases, J lost 8 bases, and 18 bases lay in between. Looked up from germline, CDR1 is SGDLS and CDR2 is YYNGEE. The CDR3 is CASSVGSSPRRDEQFF. CDR3 coding DNA: TGTGCCAGCAGCGTAGGAAGTAGCCCAAGGCGGGATGAGCAGTTCTTC.

This chain links TRBV10-3 with TRBJ2-1; 8 bases are shared with TRBD2. CDR1 ENHRY and CDR2 SYGVKD come from the germline V gene. This CDR3 has 14 residues. V trimming: 3 bases; J trimming: 6 bases; junction bases outside the gene matches: 4. CDR3 nucleotide sequence: TGTGCCATCAGTGAAATTCTAGCGGGCAATGAGCAGTTCTTC. It translates to CAISEILAGNEQFF.

This chain joins TRBV6-5 and TRBJ1-4, with D perhaps matching TRBD1 (5 bases). CDR1 and CDR2 from the germline V gene are MNHEY and SVGAGI. Trimming removed 2 bases at V and 5 bases at J, with 15 bases between. The CDR3 runs to 16 residues. CDR3 sequence: CASSYAPGTGNEKLFF. The CDR3 coding sequence is TGTGCCAGCAGTTACGCCCCAGGGACGGGAAATGAAAAACTGTTTTTT.

This clonotype was picked up many times. The CDR3 protein is CASSSTRSRNTQYF. Written as DNA, the CDR3 is TGTGCCAGCAGTTCGACTAGATCGAGGAATACGCAGTATTTT. The rearrangement uses TRBV6-4 and TRBJ2-3, with a weak D call TRBD2 (6 bases). CDR3 length: 14 amino acids. The V gene lost 5 bases and the J gene lost 7 bases, with 16 bases spanning the gap. In germline, CDR1 is MRHNA, CDR2 SNTAGT.

The chain joins TRBV12-3 or TRBV12-4 to TRBJ1-4; 8 bases are shared with TRBD1. This CDR3 comprises 14 residues. The trim removed 6 bases at V and 7 bases at J, leaving 7 bases unmatched. DNA of the CDR3: TGTGCCAGCAGCCCGACAGGGGCCGTTGAAAAACTGTTTTTT. It codes for CASSPTGAVEKLFF.

This clonotype was seen at least ten times. V gene TRBV7-9 combines with J gene TRBJ1-4, with D maybe TRBD1 (6 bases). The CDR3 has 14 amino acids. Germline V gene data show CDR1 as SEHNR and CDR2 as FQNEAQ (reference sequence). The germline V and J ends were trimmed by 3 bases and 5 bases, with 10 bases remaining between them. The CDR3 region is CASSFGQGNEKLFF. In nucleotides, the CDR3 is TGTGCCAGCAGCTTCGGGCAGGGGAATGAAAAACTGTTTTTT.

The chain employs TRBV12-3 or TRBV12-4 and TRBJ2-5, with D perhaps TRBD1 (5 bases). This CDR3 contains 13 residues. V shed 4 bases and J shed 6 bases, with 12 bases lying between them. CDR3 in amino acids: CASSSRVVQTQYF. CDR3 nucleotide sequence: TGTGCCAGCAGTTCCAGGGTCGTGCAGACCCAGTACTTC.